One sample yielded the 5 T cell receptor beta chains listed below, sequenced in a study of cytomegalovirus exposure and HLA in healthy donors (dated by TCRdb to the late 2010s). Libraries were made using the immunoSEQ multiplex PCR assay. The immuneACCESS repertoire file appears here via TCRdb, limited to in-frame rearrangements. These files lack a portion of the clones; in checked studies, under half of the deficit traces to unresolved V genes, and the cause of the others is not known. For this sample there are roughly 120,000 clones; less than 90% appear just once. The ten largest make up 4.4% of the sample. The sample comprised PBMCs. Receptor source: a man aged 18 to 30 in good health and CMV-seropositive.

Here the CDR3 reads CASINREGGRAGELFF. DNA of the CDR3: TGTGCCAGTATCAACCGAGAGGGGGGGAGAGCCGGGGAGCTGTTTTTT. The chain combines TRBV19 with TRBJ2-2, with a weak D call TRBD2 (7 bases). CDR1 is LNHDA, CDR2 SQIVND, per germline (reference sequence). The CDR3 spans 16 residues. V was pared by 7 bases and J by 6 bases, with 21 bases between.

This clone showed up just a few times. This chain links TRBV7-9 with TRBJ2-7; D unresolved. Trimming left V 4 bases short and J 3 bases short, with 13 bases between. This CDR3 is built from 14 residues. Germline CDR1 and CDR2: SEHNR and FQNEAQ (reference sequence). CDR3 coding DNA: TGTGCCAGCAGCTCTATCAAGACTCACTACGAGCAGTACTTC. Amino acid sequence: CASSSIKTHYEQYF.

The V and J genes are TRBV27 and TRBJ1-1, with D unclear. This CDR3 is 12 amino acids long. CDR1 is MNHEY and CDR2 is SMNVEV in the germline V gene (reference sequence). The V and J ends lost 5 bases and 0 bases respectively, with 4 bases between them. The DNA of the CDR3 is TGTGCCAGCAGTCGGGTGAACACTGAAGCTTTCTTT. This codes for CASSRVNTEAFF.

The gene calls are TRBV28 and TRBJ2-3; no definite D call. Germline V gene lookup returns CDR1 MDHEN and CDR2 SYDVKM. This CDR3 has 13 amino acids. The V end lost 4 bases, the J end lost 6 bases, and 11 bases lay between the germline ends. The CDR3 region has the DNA TGTGCCAGCAGTTCCCCCCCATTGGATACGCAGTATTTT. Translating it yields CASSSPPLDTQYF.

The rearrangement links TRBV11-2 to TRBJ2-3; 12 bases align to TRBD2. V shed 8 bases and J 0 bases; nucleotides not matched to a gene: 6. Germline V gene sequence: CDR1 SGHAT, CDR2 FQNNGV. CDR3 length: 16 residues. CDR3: CASLPGLAGSTDTQYF. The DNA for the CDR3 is TGTGCCAGCCTCCCCGGACTAGCGGGGAGCACAGATACGCAGTATTTT.